The 29 T cell receptor beta chains below come from one sample, sequenced in a study of CD8 T cells in ankylosing spondylitis. Study-level results: Blood from ankylosing spondylitis patients appeared to carry a characteristic roughly eight-variant TCR beta motif.

For these receptors, no antigen is known. Using its own MiXCR run on the 5' RACE reads, TCRdb lists one record per CDR3 protein. This sample has about 330,000 distinct CDR3 sequences; 6.5% to 10% occur once, and the top ten carry 13% to 15%. Sequenced material: blood, either unsorted or a sorted T cell fraction (not recorded which). Every receptor here comes from a male donor with ankylosing spondylitis.

The table lists this clonotype with a few counts. The J gene is TRBJ2-1, the V gene TRBV5-1; TRBD1 or TRBD2 may be the D gene (5 bases each). CDR1 and CDR2 from the germline V gene are SGHRS and YFSETQ. The CDR3 length is 16 residues. Trimming shortened V by 2 bases and J by 6 bases, and 18 bases separated the two germline ends. CDR3 sequence: CASSLEGFISINEQFF. CDR3 nucleotide sequence: TGCGCCAGCAGCTTAGAGGGGTTTATCTCTATCAATGAGCAGTTCTTC.

The J gene is TRBJ1-5, the V gene TRBV28; unclear D gene. V was clipped by 4 bases and J by 5 bases, with 21 bases between them. Per germline, CDR1 MDHEN and CDR2 SYDVKM. This CDR3 is 17 amino acids long. The CDR3 is CASSWFLRRISDQPQHF. The CDR3, as DNA: TGTGCCAGCAGTTGGTTTCTCCGCCGGATCTCTGATCAGCCCCAGCATTTT.

This clonotype was seen a handful of times. The CDR3 DNA follows: TGTGCCAGCACCGGGGGGACAGGGAGGAGCGGGGAGCTGTTTTTT. This sequence encodes CASTGGTGRSGELFF. The rearrangement uses TRBV28 and TRBJ2-2; 9 bases are shared with TRBD1. V was pared by 7 bases and J by 7 bases, with 10 bases of the junction left unmatched. Looked up from germline, CDR1 is MDHEN and CDR2 is SYDVKM. The CDR3 spans 15 residues.

This clonotype has at least ten counts. The V and J genes are TRBV4-1 and TRBJ2-1; TRBD2 matches at 7 bases. The ends lost 2 bases at V and 6 bases at J; junction bases unmatched: 10. CDR1 is MGHRA and CDR2 is YSYEKL in the germline V gene. The CDR3 covers 16 residues. The CDR3 here is CASSQSRDYKVNEQFF. CDR3 sequence (DNA): TGCGCCAGCAGCCAAAGCCGGGACTATAAGGTCAATGAGCAGTTCTTC.

The chain uses TRBV7-8 and TRBJ2-7, with D maybe TRBD1 (5 bases). The CDR3 contains 12 residues. Trimming pared 0 bases from V and 6 bases from J, leaving 6 bases between. The germline V gene encodes CDR1 SGHVS and CDR2 FQNEAQ. The CDR3 sequence: CASSLAGAEQYF. The CDR3, as DNA: TGTGCCAGCAGCTTAGCTGGGGCCGAGCAGTACTTC. Variable domain in full (rest from reference TRBV7-8 and TRBJ2-7): GAGVSQSPRYKVAKRGQDVALRCDPISGHVSLFWYQQALGQGPEFLTYFQNEAQLDKSGLPSDRFFAERPEGSVSTLKIQRTQQEDSAVYLCASSLAGAEQYFGPGTRLTVT.

This clonotype has a handful of counts. The rearrangement links TRBV12-3 or TRBV12-4 to TRBJ2-5; the match to TRBD1 covers 8 bases. The V gene end was trimmed by 3 bases and the J gene end by 4 bases; junction bases not matched to a gene: 13. The CDR3 is made up of 17 amino acids. Written as DNA, the CDR3 is TGTGCCAGCAGTTTCAGGCCCGGGACAGGTCCTGGAGAGACCCAGTACTTC. Translation gives CASSFRPGTGPGETQYF.

Only a few counts were recorded for this clonotype. This chain uses TRBV6-5 with TRBJ2-2, with 11 positions matching TRBD2. The CDR3 sequence is 15 residues long. Germline CDR1 MNHEY, CDR2 SVGAGI. V shed 3 bases, J shed 5 bases, and the junction held 2 bases outside the gene matches. CDR3 residues: CASSYRLAGTGELFF. DNA of the CDR3: TGTGCCAGCAGTTATCGACTAGCGGGGACCGGGGAGCTGTTTTTT.

This clonotype was observed a few times. The chain employs TRBV6-1 and TRBJ2-5; 7 positions match TRBD1. Germline assignment: CDR1 MNHNS and CDR2 SASEGT. The CDR3 extends over 14 amino acids. Germline trimming cut 6 bases from V and 2 bases from J; bases unmatched to any gene: 6. The CDR3 bases are TGTGCCAGCAGGAACTCACAGGGGCAAGAGACCCAGTACTTC. This translates into CASRNSQGQETQYF.

This clonotype was counted a few times. The V call is TRBV7-9, the J call TRBJ2-3; 8 positions match TRBD2. This CDR3 is 17 amino acids long. Per the germline V gene, CDR1 is SEHNR and CDR2 is FQNEAQ (reference sequence). Losses at the gene ends were 5 bases for V and 2 bases for J; bases not matched to a gene: 12. The chain's CDR3 is CASSDLGASGSTDTQYF. DNA of the CDR3: TGTGCCAGCAGCGACCTGGGGGCTAGCGGGTCCACAGATACGCAGTATTTT.

This clonotype was recorded many times. This sequence joins TRBV20-1 and TRBJ2-7, with TRBD2 identical over 10 bases. CDR1 and CDR2 from the germline V gene are DFQATT and SNEGSKA (reference sequence). With 5 bases clipped from V and 3 bases from J, the junction kept 7 bases outside the gene matches. The CDR3 has 14 amino acids. In nucleotides, the CDR3 is TGCAGTGCTCCGACTAGCGGGCACCTCTACGAGCAGTACTTC. Translation gives CSAPTSGHLYEQYF.

The chain joins TRBV6-6 to TRBJ2-7, with a possible D match to TRBD1 (5 bases). V lost 2 bases and J 5 bases, leaving 10 bases between the germline ends. The CDR3 runs 13 residues. CDR1 and CDR2 from the germline V gene are MNHNY and SVGAGI (reference sequence). CDR3 nucleotides: TGTGCCAGCAGTTACAGGGGTTTGGACGAGCAGTACTTC. Encoded protein: CASSYRGLDEQYF.

This clonotype appeared a few times. The V and J genes are TRBV9 and TRBJ2-1; D remains ambiguous. The germline V and J ends were trimmed by 0 bases and 8 bases, with 9 bases remaining between them. Per the germline V gene, CDR1 is SGDLS and CDR2 is YYNGEE. The CDR3 has 13 residues. Here the CDR3 DNA reads TGTGCCAGCAGCGTAGCTGGCCTCGATGAGCAGTTCTTC. It specifies CASSVAGLDEQFF.

This clonotype was seen many times. The chain recombines TRBV29-1 with TRBJ2-7; the D is unclear. This CDR3 has 14 residues. The germline gives CDR1 SQVTM, CDR2 ANQGSEA. Trimming cost V 1 base and J 4 bases, with 14 bases left between them. CDR3 in DNA: TGCAGCGTTGAAGTTGATGGTTCTCAGTACGAGCAGTACTTC. It encodes CSVEVDGSQYEQYF.

V gene TRBV2 combines with J gene TRBJ1-4; 9 nucleotides align to TRBD1. The V gene's germline CDR1 is SNHLY and CDR2 FYNNEI. The junction had 6 bases not matched to a gene; V was cut back by 6 bases and J by 4 bases. The CDR3 has 15 residues. As DNA, the CDR3 is TGTGCCAGCAGGCTGAGGACAGGGGATAATGAAAAACTGTTTTTT. This translates into CASRLRTGDNEKLFF. Full variable domain (remainder filled in from reference TRBV2 and TRBJ1-4): EPEVTQTPSHQVTQMGQEVILRCVPISNHLYFYWYRQILGQKVEFLVSFYNNEISEKSEIFDDQFSVERPDGSNFTLKIRSTKLEDSAMYFCASRLRTGDNEKLFFGSGTQLSVL.

This clonotype was counted between two and nine times. V is TRBV13 and J is TRBJ2-7, with D unresolved. Trimming stripped 1 base from V and 6 bases from J, with 13 bases between. The CDR3 consists of 14 residues. CDR1 PRHDT and CDR2 FYEKMQ come from the germline V gene (reference sequence). Here the CDR3 DNA reads TGTGCCAGCAGCTTAGACCCGGCACTGGGCGAGCAGTACTTC. Translation gives CASSLDPALGEQYF. Drawing the rest from reference TRBV13 and TRBJ2-7, the complete variable domain is AAGVIQSPRHLIKEKRETATLKCYPIPRHDTVYWYQQGPGQDPQFLISFYEKMQSDKGSIPDRFSAQQFSDYHSELNMSSLELGDSALYFCASSLDPALGEQYFGPGTRLTVT.

The rearrangement uses TRBV5-1 and TRBJ2-1, with 8 bases matching TRBD2. V shed 3 bases, J shed 3 bases, and the junction held 11 bases outside the gene matches. Germline loops: CDR1 SGHRS, CDR2 YFSETQ. CDR3 length: 17 residues. The CDR3 DNA is TGCGCCAGCAGCTGGCAGGGGTTAGCGGGACTCTACAATGAGCAGTTCTTC. This gives the protein CASSWQGLAGLYNEQFF.

This clonotype occurred many times. This chain links TRBV5-5 with TRBJ2-1, with D hard to call. CDR1 is SGHKS, CDR2 YYEKEE, per germline (reference sequence). The V and J ends lost 0 bases and 2 bases respectively, with 6 bases between them. The CDR3 contains 14 residues. The CDR3 bases are TGTGCCAGCAGCTTGGGGACCCCCTACAATGAGCAGTTCTTC. This gives the protein CASSLGTPYNEQFF. Based on the CDR3 plus reference TRBV5-5 and TRBJ2-1, the full variable domain is DAGVTQSPTHLIKTRGQQVTLRCSPISGHKSVSWYQQVLGQGPQFIFQYYEKEERGRGNFPDRFSARQFPNYSSELNVNALLLGDSALYLCASSLGTPYNEQFFGPGTRLTVL.

This clonotype was observed a handful of times. The J gene is TRBJ2-4, the V gene TRBV5-1; tentatively, D is TRBD2 (5 bases). This CDR3 has 13 residues. Germline V gives CDR1 SGHRS, CDR2 YFSETQ. The ends were cut back, 3 bases at V and 9 bases at J, with 13 bases in the middle. CDR3 DNA sequence: TGCGCCAGCAGCTCGGACCGGGCGGGCATTCAGTACTTC. Translation: CASSSDRAGIQYF. The full variable domain, with the rest looked up from reference TRBV5-1 and TRBJ2-4, is KAGVTQTPRYLIKTRGQQVTLSCSPISGHRSVSWYQQTPGQGLQFLFEYFSETQRNKGNFPGRFSGRQFSNSRSEMNVSTLELGDSALYLCASSSDRAGIQYFGAGTRLSVL.

The sample holds a few counts of this clonotype. The J gene is TRBJ1-3, the V gene TRBV5-1; 10 bases map to TRBD1. The germline V gene has CDR1 SGHRS and CDR2 YFSETQ. This CDR3 has 16 residues. V shed 2 bases and J 4 bases; nucleotides not matched to a gene: 6. In DNA, the CDR3 is TGCGCCAGCAGCTTTACCGGGACAGGGGACGGAAACACCATATATTTT. Translated, it gives CASSFTGTGDGNTIYF.

This clonotype was seen repeatedly, ten times or more. The chain couples TRBV10-3 to TRBJ2-3; 12 bases are a match to TRBD2. This CDR3 comprises 15 residues. CDR1 is ENHRY, CDR2 SYGVKD, per germline. V trimming: 10 bases; J trimming: 4 bases; junction bases outside the gene matches: 9. Written as DNA, the CDR3 is TGTGCCAACTCACTAGCGGGAGGCGGGCCAGATACGCAGTATTTT. Residues: CANSLAGGGPDTQYF.

Many counts were recorded for this clonotype. V is TRBV6-5 and J is TRBJ2-2, with 12 bases identical to TRBD2. The CDR3 is 17 residues long. The trim removed 1 base at V and 5 bases at J, leaving 5 bases unmatched. Germline CDR1 is MNHEY and CDR2 is SVGAGI. The CDR3 region is CASSYYAGTSGTGELFF. The CDR3 nucleotides are TGTGCCAGCAGTTACTACGCCGGGACTAGCGGGACCGGGGAGCTGTTTTTT.

This rearrangement joins TRBV30 to TRBJ2-2; 9 bases line up with TRBD1. Germline assignment: CDR1 GTSNPN and CDR2 SVGIG (reference sequence). Losses at the gene ends were 3 bases for V and 8 bases for J; bases not matched to a gene: 10. This CDR3 comprises 15 residues. The CDR3 loop reads CAWRTTGGVRGELFF. CDR3 sequence (DNA): TGTGCCTGGAGGACAACAGGGGGCGTTCGAGGGGAGCTGTTTTTT.

The CDR3 here is CASSLVLGGDTQYF. CDR3 DNA: TGCGCCAGCAGCTTGGTACTGGGGGGAGATACGCAGTATTTT. The chain uses TRBV5-1 and TRBJ2-3; TRBD2 is a possible D gene (6 bases). The V gene's germline CDR1 is SGHRS and CDR2 YFSETQ. With 0 bases removed from V and 5 bases from J, the gap between germline ends came to 10 bases. The CDR3 is made up of 14 amino acids. Filled out from reference TRBV5-1 and TRBJ2-3, the complete variable domain reads KAGVTQTPRYLIKTRGQQVTLSCSPISGHRSVSWYQQTPGQGLQFLFEYFSETQRNKGNFPGRFSGRQFSNSRSEMNVSTLELGDSALYLCASSLVLGGDTQYFGPGTRLTVL.

This clonotype was detected ten times or more. The rearrangement links TRBV9 to TRBJ2-6, with D perhaps matching TRBD1 (6 bases). Germline-derived CDR1 and CDR2 are SGDLS and YYNGEE. This CDR3 has 16 amino acids. V shed 0 bases and J shed 1 base, with 8 bases lying between them. CDR3: CASSVDRESGANVLTF. CDR3 bases: TGTGCCAGCAGCGTAGACAGGGAATCTGGGGCCAACGTCCTGACTTTC.

This clonotype appeared many times. The chain has TRBV4-1 and TRBJ1-1, with TRBD1 as a possible D gene (5 bases). Germline V gives CDR1 MGHRA, CDR2 YSYEKL. The CDR3 is made up of 15 amino acids. Trimming left V 1 base short and J 0 bases short, with 9 bases between. The CDR3 bases are TGCGCCAGCAGCCAAGGACAGAGGTTGAACACTGAAGCTTTCTTT. Translated, it gives CASSQGQRLNTEAFF.

Only a few counts were recorded for this clonotype. This sequence joins TRBV5-1 and TRBJ2-1; perhaps TRBD2 as D (6 bases). The length of the CDR3 is 17 residues. Germline V gene sequence: CDR1 SGHRS, CDR2 YFSETQ. Trimming cost V 2 bases and J 0 bases, with 15 bases left between them. CDR3 sequence reads: CASSLEGGVSSYNEQFF. In nucleotides, the CDR3 is TGCGCCAGCAGCTTAGAAGGAGGGGTCAGCTCCTACAATGAGCAGTTCTTC.

Only a few counts were recorded for this clonotype. This chain links TRBV6-2 or TRBV6-3 with TRBJ1-1, with D perhaps matching TRBD1 (6 bases). The V end lost 0 bases, the J end lost 4 bases, and 24 bases lay between the germline ends. The CDR3 runs 19 residues. Looked up from germline, CDR1 is MNHEY and CDR2 is SVGEGT. The CDR3, as DNA: TGTGCCAGCAGTTACTCGACTTATGTCAGGGGCGGTGTAGGCACTGAAGCTTTCTTT. As protein: CASSYSTYVRGGVGTEAFF.

The chain joins TRBV2 to TRBJ1-2; no reliable D call. This CDR3 is 16 amino acids long. CDR1 SNHLY and CDR2 FYNNEI come from the germline V gene. Trimming stripped 6 bases from V and 0 bases from J, with 17 bases between. The CDR3 DNA reads as TGTGCCAGCAGCCCCTGGACGGTGCCTACTAACTATGGCTACACCTTC. It specifies CASSPWTVPTNYGYTF.

In its sample, this clonotype was seen a few times. The rearrangement uses TRBV4-2 and TRBJ2-7; 11 bases match TRBD2. CDR1 is LGHNA, CDR2 YNFKEQ, per germline. After removal of 3 bases from V and 4 bases from J, the junction contained 17 bases not matched to a gene. The CDR3 runs to 19 residues. CDR3 amino acids: CASSQGPVSGRGARYEQYF. In nucleotides, the CDR3 is TGTGCCAGCAGCCAGGGCCCGGTTAGCGGGAGGGGGGCCCGGTACGAGCAGTACTTC.